This T cell receptor (beta chain) was sequenced during a study of cytomegalovirus exposure and HLA in healthy donors. Researchers ran the PCR with 60 Vbeta and 13 Jbeta primers. Some clones are missing from TCRdb's copy, which holds only in-frame ones; the method was immunoSEQ multiplex PCR. The repertoire holds 180,000 or so clones, with around 80% as singletons. This sequence originates from a woman between 40 and 50 years old in good health and CMV-seropositive. Input material: PBMCs.

The CDR3 loop reads CASSLGTVLGSDTQYF. In DNA form, the CDR3 reads TGCGCCAGCAGCTTGGGGACAGTCTTGGGCTCAGATACGCAGTATTTT. This chain joins TRBV5-1 and TRBJ2-3; tentatively, D is TRBD1 (6 bases). CDR1 and CDR2 (germline): SGHRS, YFSETQ. This CDR3 is 16 amino acids long. V lost 0 bases, J lost 4 bases, and 15 bases lay in between.